This T cell receptor beta chain was recovered during a study of blood T cell repertoires in COVID-19. V trimming: 4 bases; J trimming: 8 bases; junction bases outside the gene matches: 16. Germline values: CDR1 SGHRS, CDR2 YFSETQ. CDR3 size: 19 residues. The assay was immunoSEQ multiplex PCR, and TCRdb's table has in-frame clones only and misses some. Of a few hundred thousand clones detected, roughly 90% appear once; the ten largest clones hold less than 3.5%. The chain has TRBV5-1 and TRBJ2-1; TRBD2 matches 15 bases. Input material: PBMCs or T cells enriched from blood (not recorded which). The TCR sequence derives from a woman in her forties or fifties who had been exposed to COVID-19. CDR3 DNA: TGCGCCAGCAGCATTGGGATCGGACTAGCGGGGGGGCCTCTCCATGAGCAGTTCTTC. This encodes CASSIGIGLAGGPLHEQFF.